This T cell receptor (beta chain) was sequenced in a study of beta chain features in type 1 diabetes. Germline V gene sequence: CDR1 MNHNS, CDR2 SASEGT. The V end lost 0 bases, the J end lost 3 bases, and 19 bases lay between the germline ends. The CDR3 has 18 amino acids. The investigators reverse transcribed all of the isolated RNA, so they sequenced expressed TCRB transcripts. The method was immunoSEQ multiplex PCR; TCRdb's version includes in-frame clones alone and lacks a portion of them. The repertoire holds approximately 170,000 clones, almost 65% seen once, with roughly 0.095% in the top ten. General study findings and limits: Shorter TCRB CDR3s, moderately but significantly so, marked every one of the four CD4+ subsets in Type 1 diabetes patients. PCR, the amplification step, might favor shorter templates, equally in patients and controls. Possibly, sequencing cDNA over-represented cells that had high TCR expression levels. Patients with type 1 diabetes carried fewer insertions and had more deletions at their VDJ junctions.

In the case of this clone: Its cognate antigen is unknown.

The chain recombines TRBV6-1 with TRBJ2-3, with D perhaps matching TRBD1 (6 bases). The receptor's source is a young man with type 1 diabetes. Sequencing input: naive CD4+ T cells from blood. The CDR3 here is CASSEAEWYRTGTDTQYF. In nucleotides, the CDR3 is TGTGCCAGCAGTGAAGCTGAGTGGTACCGAACAGGGACAGATACGCAGTATTTT.